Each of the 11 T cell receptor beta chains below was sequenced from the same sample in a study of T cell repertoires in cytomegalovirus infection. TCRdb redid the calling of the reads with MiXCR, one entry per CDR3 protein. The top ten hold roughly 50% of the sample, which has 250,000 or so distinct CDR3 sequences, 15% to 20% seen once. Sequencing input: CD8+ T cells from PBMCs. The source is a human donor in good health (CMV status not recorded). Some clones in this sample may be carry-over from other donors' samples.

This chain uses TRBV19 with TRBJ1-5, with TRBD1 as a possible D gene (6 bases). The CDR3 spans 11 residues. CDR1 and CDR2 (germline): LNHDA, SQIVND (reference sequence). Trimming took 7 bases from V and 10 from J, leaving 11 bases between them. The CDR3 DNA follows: TGTGCCAGTACCGGCGGGGGCCCCCAGCATTTT. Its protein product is CASTGGGPQHF.

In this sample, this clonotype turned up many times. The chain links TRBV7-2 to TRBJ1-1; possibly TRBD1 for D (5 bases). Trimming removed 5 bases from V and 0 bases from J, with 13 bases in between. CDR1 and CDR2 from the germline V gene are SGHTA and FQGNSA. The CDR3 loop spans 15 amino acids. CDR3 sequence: CASSRTRAVNTEAFF. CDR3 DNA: TGTGCCAGCAGCCGAACCAGGGCCGTGAACACTGAAGCTTTCTTT.

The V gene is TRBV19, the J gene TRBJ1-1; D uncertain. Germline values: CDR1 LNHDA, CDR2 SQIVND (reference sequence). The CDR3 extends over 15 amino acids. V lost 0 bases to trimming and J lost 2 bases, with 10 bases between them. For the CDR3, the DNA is TGTGCCAGTAGTATAGAGGAGGGTCTTAACACTGAAGCTTTCTTT. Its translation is CASSIEEGLNTEAFF.

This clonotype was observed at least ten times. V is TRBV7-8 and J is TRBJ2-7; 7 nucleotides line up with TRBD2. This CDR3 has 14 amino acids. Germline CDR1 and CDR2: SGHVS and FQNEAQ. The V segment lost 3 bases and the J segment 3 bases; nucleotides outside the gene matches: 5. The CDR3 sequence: CASSFRRGVYEQYF. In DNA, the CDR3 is TGTGCCAGCAGCTTTAGACGGGGGGTCTACGAGCAGTACTTC.

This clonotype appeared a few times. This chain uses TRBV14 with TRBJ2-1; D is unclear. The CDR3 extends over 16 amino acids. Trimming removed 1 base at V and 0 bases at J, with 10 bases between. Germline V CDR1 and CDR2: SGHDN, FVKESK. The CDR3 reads CASSQVSAFSYNEQFF. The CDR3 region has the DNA TGTGCCAGCAGCCAAGTTTCTGCATTCTCCTACAATGAGCAGTTCTTC.

The CDR3 sequence: CASSFAGAGLFF. In DNA, the CDR3 is TGTGCCAGCAGTTTCGCGGGGGCGGGATTATTCTTC. This sequence joins TRBV28 and TRBJ2-1; D is possibly TRBD2 (7 bases). Per the germline V gene, CDR1 is MDHEN and CDR2 is SYDVKM. V lost 3 bases and J lost 16, with 16 bases in between. This CDR3 comprises 12 residues.

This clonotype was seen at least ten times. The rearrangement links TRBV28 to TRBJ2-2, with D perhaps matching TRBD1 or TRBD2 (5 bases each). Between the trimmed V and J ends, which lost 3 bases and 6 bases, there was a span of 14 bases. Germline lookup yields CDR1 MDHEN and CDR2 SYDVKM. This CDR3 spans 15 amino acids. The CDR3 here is CASSLRDRESGELFF. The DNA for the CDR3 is TGTGCCAGCAGTTTGAGGGACCGCGAGTCCGGGGAGCTGTTTTTT.

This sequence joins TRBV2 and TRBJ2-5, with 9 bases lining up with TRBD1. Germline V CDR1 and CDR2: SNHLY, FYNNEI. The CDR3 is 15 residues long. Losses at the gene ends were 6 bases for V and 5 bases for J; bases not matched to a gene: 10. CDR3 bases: TGTGCCAGCAGGGTCCGGGACAGGGAATCGGAGACCCAGTACTTC. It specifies CASRVRDRESETQYF.

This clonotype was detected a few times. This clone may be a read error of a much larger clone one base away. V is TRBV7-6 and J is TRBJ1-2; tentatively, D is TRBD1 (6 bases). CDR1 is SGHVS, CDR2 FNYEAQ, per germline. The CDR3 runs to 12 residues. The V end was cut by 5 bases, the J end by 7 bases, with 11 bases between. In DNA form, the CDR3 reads TGTGCCAGCAGCGCAGGGGAGAGTGGCTACACCTTC. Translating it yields CASSAGESGYTF.

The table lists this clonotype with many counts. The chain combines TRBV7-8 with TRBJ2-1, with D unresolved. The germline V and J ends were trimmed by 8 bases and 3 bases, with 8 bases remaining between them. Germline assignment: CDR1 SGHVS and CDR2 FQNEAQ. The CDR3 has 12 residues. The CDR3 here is CASGPGYNEQFF. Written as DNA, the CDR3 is TGTGCCAGCGGGCCAGGCTACAATGAGCAGTTCTTC.

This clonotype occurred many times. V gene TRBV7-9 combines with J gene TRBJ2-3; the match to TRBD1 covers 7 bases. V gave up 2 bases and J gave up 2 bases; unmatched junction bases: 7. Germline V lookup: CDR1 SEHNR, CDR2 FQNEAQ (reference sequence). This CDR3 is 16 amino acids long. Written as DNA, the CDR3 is TGTGCCAGCAGCTTATTTGGACAGGAGTCCACAGATACGCAGTATTTT. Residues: CASSLFGQESTDTQYF.